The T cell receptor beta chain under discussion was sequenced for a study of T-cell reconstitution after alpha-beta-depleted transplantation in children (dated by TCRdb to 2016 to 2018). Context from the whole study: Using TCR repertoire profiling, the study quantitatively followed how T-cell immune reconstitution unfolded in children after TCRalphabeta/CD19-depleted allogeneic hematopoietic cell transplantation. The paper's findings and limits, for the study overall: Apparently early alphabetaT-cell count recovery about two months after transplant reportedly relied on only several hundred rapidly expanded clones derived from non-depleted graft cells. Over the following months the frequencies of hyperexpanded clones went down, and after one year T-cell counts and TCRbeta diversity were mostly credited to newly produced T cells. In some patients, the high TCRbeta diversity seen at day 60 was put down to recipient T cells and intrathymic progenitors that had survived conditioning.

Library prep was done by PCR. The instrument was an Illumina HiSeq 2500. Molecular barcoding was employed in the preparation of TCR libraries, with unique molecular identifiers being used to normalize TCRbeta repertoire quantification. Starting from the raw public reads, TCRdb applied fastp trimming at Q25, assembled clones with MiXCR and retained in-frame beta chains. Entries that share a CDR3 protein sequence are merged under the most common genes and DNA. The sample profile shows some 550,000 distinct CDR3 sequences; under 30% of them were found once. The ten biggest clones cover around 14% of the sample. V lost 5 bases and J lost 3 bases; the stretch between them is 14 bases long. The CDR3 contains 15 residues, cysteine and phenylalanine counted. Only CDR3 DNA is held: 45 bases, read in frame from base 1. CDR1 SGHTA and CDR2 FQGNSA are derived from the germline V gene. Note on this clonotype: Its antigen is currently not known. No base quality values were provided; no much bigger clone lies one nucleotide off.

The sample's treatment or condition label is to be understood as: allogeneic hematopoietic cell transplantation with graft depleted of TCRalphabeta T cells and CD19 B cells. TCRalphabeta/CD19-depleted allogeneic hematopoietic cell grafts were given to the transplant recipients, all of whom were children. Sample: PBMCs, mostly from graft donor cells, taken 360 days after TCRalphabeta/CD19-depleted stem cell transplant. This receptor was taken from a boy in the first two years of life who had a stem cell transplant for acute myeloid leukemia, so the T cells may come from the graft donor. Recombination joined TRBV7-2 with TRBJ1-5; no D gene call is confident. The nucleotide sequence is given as TGTGCCAGCAGCGGTGACGGACGGTTCAATCAGCCCCAGCATTTT. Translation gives CASSGDGRFNQPQHF.